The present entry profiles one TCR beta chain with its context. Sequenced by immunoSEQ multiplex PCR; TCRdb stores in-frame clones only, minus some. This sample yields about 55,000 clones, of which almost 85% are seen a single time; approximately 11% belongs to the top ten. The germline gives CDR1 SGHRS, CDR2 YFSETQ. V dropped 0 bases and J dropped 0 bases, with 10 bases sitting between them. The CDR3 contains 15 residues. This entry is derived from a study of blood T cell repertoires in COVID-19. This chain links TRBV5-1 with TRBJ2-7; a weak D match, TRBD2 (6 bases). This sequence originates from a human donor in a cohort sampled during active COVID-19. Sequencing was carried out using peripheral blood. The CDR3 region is CASSLAAGPSYEQYF. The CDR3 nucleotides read TGCGCCAGCAGCTTGGCTGCGGGACCCTCCTACGAGCAGTACTTC.